The 19 T cell receptor beta chains listed next were all sequenced from one sample in a study of shared clonotypes between healthy human individuals. Sequencing was performed with immunoSEQ multiplex PCR; in TCRdb, only in-frame clones are kept and a portion is missing. The sample includes 1,400,000 or so clones, approximately 98.5% of them seen just once. Material: naive CD4+ T cells sorted from blood. The subset denotes: CD45RA+ positively selected. These receptors all come from a man aged 25-45 years in good health.

This sequence joins TRBV7-6 and TRBJ1-5; D call uncertain. V was cut by 1 base and J by 6 bases, with 16 bases left in between. Looked up from germline, CDR1 is SGHVS and CDR2 is FNYEAQ. The CDR3 is 16 residues long. The CDR3 DNA follows: TGTGCCAGCAGCTTAGAGACCGGCGGGGTTAGTCAGCCCCAGCATTTT. Protein: CASSLETGGVSQPQHF.

A single count supports this clone. The chain is built from TRBV15 and TRBJ1-1, with 9 bases identical to TRBD1. Germline CDR1 and CDR2: LNHNV and YYDKDF (reference sequence). This CDR3 comprises 13 residues. Trimming removed 4 bases from V and 4 bases from J; junction bases left unmatched: 1. The CDR3 sequence: CATSTDRGTEAFF. The CDR3 DNA reads as TGTGCCACCAGCACGGACAGGGGCACTGAAGCTTTCTTT.

This chain connects TRBV27 to TRBJ2-6; 7 bases are shared with TRBD1. J lost 0 bases, V lost 3 bases, and 11 bases had no gene match. The CDR3 is 19 residues long. Germline values: CDR1 MNHEY, CDR2 SMNVEV (reference sequence). In DNA, the CDR3 is TGTGCCAGCAGTTTTCAAGGGGGACAGAAGACCTCTGGGGCCAACGTCCTGACTTTC. This gives the protein CASSFQGGQKTSGANVLTF. The full variable domain, its missing parts supplied by reference TRBV27 and TRBJ2-6, is EAQVTQNPRYLITVTGKKLTVTCSQNMNHEYMSWYRQDPGLGLRQIYYSMNVEVTDKGDVPEGYKVSRKEKRNFPLILESPSPNQTSLYFCASSFQGGQKTSGANVLTFGAGSRLTVL.

V gene TRBV27 combines with J gene TRBJ2-5; D might be TRBD1 or TRBD2, each matching 5 bases. CDR1 MNHEY and CDR2 SMNVEV come from the germline V gene (reference sequence). Trimming took off 5 bases at V and 5 bases at J, with 18 bases between the two ends. CDR3 length: 15 residues. CDR3 coding DNA: TGTGCCAGCAGTGCCACCGGGACCCTAAGCGAGACCCAGTACTTC. Translation gives CASSATGTLSETQYF.

The chain employs TRBV18 and TRBJ2-2, with D possibly being TRBD2 (6 bases). Deletions cut 3 bases from V and 4 bases from J, with 15 bases between. CDR3 length: 16 amino acids. The V gene's germline CDR1 is KGHSH and CDR2 LQKENI. This CDR3 reads CASSPISGVVTGELFF. The CDR3 nucleotides read TGTGCCAGCTCACCTATATCGGGAGTGGTCACCGGGGAGCTGTTTTTT.

The V gene is TRBV28, the J gene TRBJ1-2; no clear D gene. The germline CDR1 and CDR2 sequences are MDHEN and SYDVKM. V dropped 5 bases and J dropped 4 bases, with 17 bases sitting between them. This CDR3 spans 15 amino acids. The DNA of the CDR3 is TGTGCCAGCAGTCCTCCGTCAAACAGACTCTATGGCTACACCTTC. Its protein is CASSPPSNRLYGYTF.

The chain carries TRBV7-6 and TRBJ2-2; 15 bases match TRBD2. Germline CDR1 is SGHVS and CDR2 is FNYEAQ. The trim removed 5 bases at V and 1 base at J, leaving 2 bases unmatched. The CDR3 has 17 residues. The CDR3 sequence: CASSPGLAGGNTGELFF. DNA of the CDR3: TGTGCCAGCAGCCCGGGACTAGCGGGGGGGAACACCGGGGAGCTGTTTTTT.

The chain is built from TRBV4-1 and TRBJ2-1; 7 bases map to TRBD2. The junction had 14 bases not matched to a gene; V was cut back by 7 bases and J by 5 bases. This CDR3 has 16 amino acids. Germline values: CDR1 MGHRA, CDR2 YSYEKL. The CDR3 is CASTHVASGRHNEQFF. CDR3 nucleotide sequence: TGCGCCAGCACCCACGTGGCTAGCGGACGCCACAATGAGCAGTTCTTC.

V and J are TRBV9 and TRBJ2-6, with 10 nucleotides matching TRBD2. CDR1 SGDLS and CDR2 YYNGEE come from the germline V gene. Trimming at V came to 4 bases and at J to 0 bases, leaving 7 bases not matched to a gene. The CDR3 length is 18 residues. CDR3 loop: CASSPGAGGYSGANVLTF. CDR3 DNA sequence: TGTGCCAGCAGCCCCGGAGCGGGAGGGTACTCTGGGGCCAACGTCCTGACTTTC.

V usage is TRBV6-6 and J usage is TRBJ2-7, with D possibly TRBD1 on 6 matching bases. Germline V gives CDR1 MNHNY, CDR2 SVGAGI (reference sequence). The CDR3 has 14 residues. The ends were cut back, 4 bases at V and 0 bases at J, with 10 bases in the middle. The CDR3, as DNA: TGTGCCAGCAGTTCGGACAGAAACTCCTACGAGCAGTACTTC. Amino acids: CASSSDRNSYEQYF.

The chain is built from TRBV7-8 and TRBJ2-1; the D call may be TRBD1 or TRBD2 (5 bases each). Trimming cost V 5 bases and J 9 bases, with 14 bases left between them. Per the germline V gene, CDR1 is SGHVS and CDR2 is FQNEAQ. The CDR3 is 13 amino acids. CDR3 bases: TGTGCCAGCAGCCCCCTCAGGGACGGTGAGCAGTTCTTC. It codes for CASSPLRDGEQFF.

The genes are TRBV29-1 and TRBJ1-5; D is possibly TRBD1 (5 bases). The CDR3 is made up of 13 amino acids. Germline lookup yields CDR1 SQVTM and CDR2 ANQGSEA. V was shortened by 4 bases and J by 5 bases, with 12 bases between the two germline ends. The CDR3 DNA sequence: TGCAGCGTTGCCGCGGGACGGGATCAGCCCCAGCATTTT. It encodes CSVAAGRDQPQHF.

The J gene is TRBJ2-3, the V gene TRBV15; possible D gene TRBD2, 6 bases. The CDR3 is made up of 16 amino acids. The V end was cut by 3 bases, the J end by 4 bases, with 17 bases between. The germline CDR1 and CDR2 sequences are LNHNV and YYDKDF (reference sequence). The CDR3 sequence is CATSRTIEGGADTQYF. The CDR3 nucleotides are TGTGCCACCAGCAGGACTATAGAGGGAGGAGCAGATACGCAGTATTTT.

This chain connects TRBV6-1 to TRBJ2-3, with D tentatively TRBD2 (6 bases). The CDR3 contains 16 residues. Trimming cost V 2 bases and J 2 bases, with 14 bases left between them. The germline gives CDR1 MNHNS, CDR2 SASEGT. CDR3 sequence: CASSELTSQPTDTQYF. The CDR3 DNA follows: TGTGCCAGCAGTGAACTCACTAGCCAACCCACAGATACGCAGTATTTT.

The rearrangement uses TRBV9 and TRBJ2-5; TRBD2 matches 11 bases. The CDR3 runs to 16 residues. V gave up 2 bases and J gave up 5 bases; unmatched junction bases: 8. CDR1 and CDR2 from the germline V gene are SGDLS and YYNGEE. In DNA form, the CDR3 reads TGTGCCAGCAGCGTTGGTAGCGGGAGGGCGGAGGAGACCCAGTACTTC. It codes for CASSVGSGRAEETQYF.

Concerning this clone itself: Other DNA sequences within the sample encode an identical CDR3. The CDR3 protein is CAISETGNEKLFF. In DNA, the CDR3 is TGTGCCATCAGTGAGACAGGGAATGAAAAACTGTTTTTT. The chain combines TRBV10-3 with TRBJ1-4, with D possibly matching TRBD1 (6 bases). The length of the CDR3 is 13 residues. Trimming took off 2 bases at V and 5 bases at J, with 6 bases between the two ends. In germline, CDR1 is ENHRY, CDR2 SYGVKD.

This chain connects TRBV23-1 to TRBJ1-1; 10 bases agree with TRBD1. TRBV23-1 is treated as an ORF (open reading frame) with a function not yet certain. CDR3 length: 18 amino acids. J lost 3 bases, V lost 3 bases, and 13 bases had no gene match. CDR3 sequence: CASSHGGTGAFRDTEAFF. DNA of the CDR3: TGCGCCAGCAGTCATGGAGGGACAGGGGCTTTTAGGGACACTGAAGCTTTCTTT.

The V gene is TRBV6-5, the J gene TRBJ1-2; no firm D call. The CDR3 spans 15 residues. Germline V gene sequence: CDR1 MNHEY, CDR2 SVGAGI. With 0 bases removed from V and 2 bases from J, the gap between germline ends came to 10 bases. The DNA of the CDR3 is TGTGCCAGCAGTTACTCGAGGTCAGAAAACTATGGCTACACCTTC. The encoded protein is CASSYSRSENYGYTF.

This chain links TRBV23-1 with TRBJ2-7; tentative D call: TRBD1 (5 bases). TRBV23-1 is identified as an open reading frame with a role that is uncertain. V dropped 0 bases and J dropped 0 bases, with 9 bases sitting between them. The CDR3 runs to 15 residues. CDR3 residues: CASSQSQGGSYEQYF. CDR3 sequence (DNA): TGCGCCAGCAGTCAATCTCAGGGTGGCTCCTACGAGCAGTACTTC.